These T cell receptor beta chains were read from a single sample in a study of blood T cells in healthy people across ages. TCRdb re-analysed the 5' RACE reads in MiXCR, keeping a single row per CDR3 protein. The data contain hundreds of thousands of distinct CDR3 sequences, over 45% of them singletons. The sample was blood. The origin of the receptors is a woman in her sixties in good health. The CDR3 runs from the conserved cysteine through the conserved F or W. The D gene is left open where the match is weak. Clone size appears in some rows only: once, few, many, or a class for an expanded clone.

clone_size: NA
d_call: NA
v_call: TRBV5-1
j_call: TRBJ2-5
cdr3_nt: TGCGCCAGCAGCATTACAGGGATCGAAGAGACCCAGTACTTC
cdr3_aa: CASSITGIEETQYF

clone_size: NA
d_call: NA
v_call: TRBV4-3
j_call: TRBJ2-5
cdr3_nt: TGCGCCAGCAGCCAGGGACGAGCGACCCAAGAGACCCAGTACTTC
cdr3_aa: CASSQGRATQETQYF

clone_size: NA
d_call: TRBD1
v_call: TRBV5-1
j_call: TRBJ1-1
cdr3_nt: TGCGCCAGCAGCTCCTACGACAGGGTCGCTGAAGCTTTCTTT
cdr3_aa: CASSSYDRVAEAFF

clone_size: few
d_call: NA
v_call: TRBV7-2
j_call: TRBJ2-1
cdr3_nt: TGTGCCAGCAGCAAGAGGGGGTACAATGAGCAGTTCTTC
cdr3_aa: CASSKRGYNEQFF

clone_size: NA
d_call: TRBD1
v_call: TRBV7-2
j_call: TRBJ1-2
cdr3_nt: TGTGCCAGTGGCCCGGGACAGGCCTTTGGCACCTTC
cdr3_aa: CASGPGQAFGTF

clone_size: NA
d_call: NA
v_call: TRBV7-9
j_call: TRBJ2-3
cdr3_nt: TGTGCCAGCAGCTTTCGAGAGAGGACAGATACGCAGTATTTT
cdr3_aa: CASSFRERTDTQYF

clone_size: many
d_call: NA
v_call: TRBV20-1
j_call: TRBJ2-5
cdr3_nt: TGCAGTGCTAGTGATCAGGGAAGGGGAGAGACCCAGTACTTC
cdr3_aa: CSASDQGRGETQYF

clone_size: NA
d_call: NA
v_call: TRBV7-2
j_call: TRBJ2-7
cdr3_nt: TGTGCCAGCAGCTTACACCGGGGACCTAGCGAGCAGTACTTC
cdr3_aa: CASSLHRGPSEQYF

clone_size: NA
d_call: NA
v_call: TRBV7-2
j_call: TRBJ2-7
cdr3_nt: TGTGCCAGCAGCTCCTATGGGGGGTCGAGCGAGCAGTACTTC
cdr3_aa: CASSSYGGSSEQYF

clone_size: few
d_call: NA
v_call: TRBV7-2
j_call: TRBJ2-7
cdr3_nt: TGTGCCAGCAGGCCTGGAGAAGGACACGAGCAGTACTTC
cdr3_aa: CASRPGEGHEQYF

clone_size: many
d_call: NA
v_call: TRBV7-3
j_call: TRBJ2-5
cdr3_nt: TGTGCCAGCAGCCCACACAGGGTTGGGCAAGAGACCCAGTACTTC
cdr3_aa: CASSPHRVGQETQYF